This T cell receptor (beta chain) is drawn from a study of blood T cell repertoires in COVID-19. The wider study: Samples came from the United States, Italy and Spain, spanning acute and convalescent COVID-19.

Clones were sequenced by immunoSEQ multiplex PCR, and TCRdb holds only the in-frame ones, with some missing. In the table there are approximately 52,000 clones, less than 90% of which are singletons. Worth noting for this clone: Other DNA variants within this sample encode the same CDR3.

The sequencing sample was made of peripheral blood. This TCR derives from a man in his sixties with acute or convalescent COVID-19.

CDR3 in amino acids: CATRQGLNQPQHF. In DNA form, the CDR3 reads TGTGCCACCCGACAGGGGCTAAATCAGCCCCAGCATTTT. The chain couples TRBV2 to TRBJ1-5, with 8 bases lining up with TRBD1. The CDR3 runs to 13 residues. Germline loops: CDR1 SNHLY, CDR2 FYNNEI. J was trimmed by 4 bases and V by 10 bases; bases with no gene match: 6.